This T cell receptor beta chain originates from a study of T cells expressing NK-cell markers. TCRdb re-called the 5' RACE reads and shows each CDR3 protein once, DNA omitted. The sample table sets out around 380,000 distinct CDR3 sequences. This CDR3 region has 14 residues. Per germline, CDR1 LGHDT and CDR2 YNNKEL (reference sequence). The chain carries TRBV3-1 and TRBJ1-6. The sequence came from a woman aged 50 to 60 in good health. The sequenced material came from blood T cells: a sorted CD56 or NKG2C T cell subset, CD4+ or CD8+ T cells, or bulk PBMC T cells (not recorded which). The CDR3: CASSSLYEDSPLHF.